The 20 T cell receptor beta chains below all came from one sample that was sequenced in a study of chemoradiotherapy in HPV16-positive cancers. Method: immunoSEQ multiplex PCR; TCRdb's copy keeps in-frame clones and lacks some. The data contain almost 15,000 clones, about 91% of them singletons. Sequencing was performed on blood, taken from a patient who underwent chemoradiotherapy. The source is a human donor with HPV-associated anogenital cancer.

The chain recombines TRBV15 with TRBJ1-3; D gene ambiguous. The CDR3 has 16 residues. The germline V gene has CDR1 LNHNV and CDR2 YYDKDF (reference sequence). V dropped 0 bases and J dropped 4 bases, with 13 bases sitting between them. This CDR3 is CATSRDGWRGGNTIYF. CDR3 DNA sequence: TGTGCCACCAGCAGAGATGGATGGCGTGGGGGAAACACCATATATTTT.

J is TRBJ2-5 and V is TRBV5-1; 9 nucleotides align to TRBD1. The V and J ends lost 6 bases and 5 bases, in that order; junction bases with no gene match: 8. Germline V gene sequence: CDR1 SGHRS, CDR2 YFSETQ. This CDR3 is 14 amino acids long. This CDR3 is CASKQGATGETQYF. The CDR3 bases are TGCGCCAGCAAACAGGGGGCGACTGGGGAGACCCAGTACTTC.

The chain's CDR3 is CARAEVIPEGTGELFF. The CDR3 DNA follows: TGTGCCAGGGCCGAAGTAATCCCCGAGGGGACCGGGGAGCTGTTTTTT. This chain joins TRBV2 and TRBJ2-2, with D perhaps matching TRBD1 or TRBD2 (5 bases each). Trimming took 9 bases from V and 5 from J, leaving 22 bases between them. Germline CDR1 reads SNHLY; CDR2 reads FYNNEI. The CDR3 has 16 residues.

V is TRBV29-1 and J is TRBJ2-5; no reliable D call. Trimming took 7 bases from V and 9 from J, leaving 15 bases between them. The CDR3 has 11 residues. Germline V lookup: CDR1 SQVTM, CDR2 ANQGSEA. The CDR3 region has the DNA TGCAGCGCTAACGACCGTAAGGCCCAGTACTTC. Translated, it gives CSANDRKAQYF. The entire variable domain, with the rest obtained from reference TRBV29-1 and TRBJ2-5, is as follows: SAVISQKPSRDICQRGTSLTIQCQVDSQVTMMFWYRQQPGQSLTLIATANQGSEATYESGFVIDKFPISRPNLTFSTLTVSNMSPEDSSIYLCSANDRKAQYFGPGTRLLVL.

This clone was observed once. The chain links TRBV5-1 to TRBJ2-7, with unresolved D. The ends were cut back, 1 base at V and 7 bases at J, with 12 bases in the middle. This CDR3 is 13 amino acids long. Per the germline V gene, CDR1 is SGHRS and CDR2 is YFSETQ. DNA of the CDR3: TGCGCCAGCAGCTTGCAGGCCGAGAGGGAGCAGTACTTC. Amino acid sequence: CASSLQAEREQYF.

In DNA, the CDR3 is TGCGCCAGCAGCCAAGTAGTCGGGCACACAGATACGCAGTATTTT. Translation gives CASSQVVGHTDTQYF. The chain recombines TRBV4-1 with TRBJ2-3; D is ambiguous. CDR3 size: 15 residues. V was trimmed by 1 base and J by 2 bases, leaving 10 bases between them. CDR1 MGHRA and CDR2 YSYEKL come from the germline V gene.

The chain uses TRBV9 and TRBJ2-5; D gene uncertain. Germline loops: CDR1 SGDLS, CDR2 YYNGEE. This CDR3 spans 12 amino acids. Deletions cut 6 bases from V and 1 base from J, with 7 bases between. The DNA of the CDR3 is TGTGCCAGCATGCTGGGCCAAGAGACCCAGTACTTC. It yields the protein CASMLGQETQYF.

The chain joins TRBV7-9 to TRBJ1-2; D is unclear. V was pared by 1 base and J by 8 bases, with 8 bases between. The CDR3 is 12 residues long. Germline loops: CDR1 SEHNR, CDR2 FQNEAQ (reference sequence). CDR3 loop: CASSLDSRGYTF. For the CDR3, the DNA is TGTGCCAGCAGCTTAGATAGCCGAGGCTACACCTTC.

The V call is TRBV2, the J call TRBJ1-5, with D uncertain. Germline V CDR1 and CDR2: SNHLY, FYNNEI. This CDR3 region has 13 residues. The V end was cut by 4 bases, the J end by 4 bases, with 8 bases between. The CDR3 DNA follows: TGTGCCAGCAGTGCCTTCAGAAATCAGCCCCAGCATTTT. Translation: CASSAFRNQPQHF.

DNA for the CDR3: TGTGCCAGCAGCTTGGCGACGGGGAGCAATCAGCCCCAGCATTTT. This codes for CASSLATGSNQPQHF. The V call is TRBV7-2, the J call TRBJ1-5; D is unclear. The CDR3 runs 15 residues. Per the germline V gene, CDR1 is SGHTA and CDR2 is FQGNSA. V dropped 3 bases and J dropped 1 base, with 10 bases sitting between them.

This chain uses TRBV7-2 with TRBJ2-2; 9 nucleotides align to TRBD1. The CDR3 extends over 15 amino acids. The junction had 1 base not matched to a gene; V was cut back by 2 bases and J by 3 bases. Germline V gene lookup returns CDR1 SGHTA and CDR2 FQGNSA. CDR3 protein: CASSLTGGDTGELFF. CDR3 DNA sequence: TGTGCCAGCAGCTTAACAGGGGGCGACACCGGGGAGCTGTTTTTT.

The chain couples TRBV2 to TRBJ1-5, with 8 bases identical to TRBD1. Trimming cost V 4 bases and J 0 bases; bases outside gene matches: 2. Germline assignment: CDR1 SNHLY and CDR2 FYNNEI. The CDR3 is made up of 15 amino acids. The CDR3, as DNA: TGTGCCAGCAGTGCAGGGGGCCTTAGCAATCAGCCCCAGCATTTT. Its protein is CASSAGGLSNQPQHF.

V and J are TRBV30 and TRBJ1-6, with TRBD1 as a possible D gene (5 bases). The V gene's germline CDR1 is GTSNPN and CDR2 SVGIG (reference sequence). CDR3 length: 15 amino acids. V gave up 2 bases and J gave up 7 bases, with 15 bases separating them. This chain's CDR3 is CAWSRDAGGNSPLHF. Written as DNA, the CDR3 is TGTGCCTGGAGTCGAGACGCCGGGGGGAATTCACCCCTCCACTTT.

The chain is built from TRBV29-1 and TRBJ2-7; D not certain. Trimming removed 2 bases from V and 4 bases from J, with 6 bases in between. CDR1 and CDR2 (germline): SQVTM, ANQGSEA. The CDR3 length is 11 residues. CDR3 nucleotide sequence: TGCAGCGTTGAAAATCTTTACGAGCAGTACTTC. It codes for CSVENLYEQYF.

The chain joins TRBV14 to TRBJ2-1, with 8 bases identical to TRBD2. J lost 0 bases, V lost 2 bases, and 3 bases had no gene match. Looked up from germline, CDR1 is SGHDN and CDR2 is FVKESK. The CDR3 consists of 16 residues. The CDR3 sequence is CASSQSGGFSYNEQFF. The CDR3 nucleotides are TGTGCCAGCAGCCAATCGGGGGGGTTCTCCTACAATGAGCAGTTCTTC.

The genes are TRBV27 and TRBJ1-2, with 10 bases identical to TRBD1. V was pared by 0 bases and J by 8 bases, with 15 bases of the junction left unmatched. This CDR3 contains 18 residues. The germline CDR1 and CDR2 sequences are MNHEY and SMNVEV (reference sequence). The CDR3 DNA reads as TGTGCCAGCAGTTTATCGATCGGAGACTTAGACAGGGGGCGAGGCTACACCTTC. Its protein is CASSLSIGDLDRGRGYTF.

V and J are TRBV15 and TRBJ1-1, with TRBD1 matching 9 bases. Germline V lookup: CDR1 LNHNV, CDR2 YYDKDF (reference sequence). V shed 3 bases, J shed 0 bases, and the junction held 14 bases outside the gene matches. The CDR3 sequence is 19 residues long. CDR3 coding DNA: TGTGCCACCAGCAGGGACAGGGGCACCAAAAGTCACATGAACACTGAAGCTTTCTTT. Protein: CATSRDRGTKSHMNTEAFF.

The chain joins TRBV7-6 to TRBJ2-6; the D gene is possibly TRBD1 (6 bases). Trimming left V 4 bases short and J 0 bases short, with 16 bases between. The CDR3 loop spans 18 amino acids. Germline V gene data show CDR1 as SGHVS and CDR2 as FNYEAQ. The CDR3 coding sequence is TGTGCCAGCAGCTCGGTCGGACAGTCGTTCTCTGGGGCCAACGTCCTGACTTTC. This sequence encodes CASSSVGQSFSGANVLTF.

The genes are TRBV2 and TRBJ2-2; weak D call: TRBD2 (6 bases). The length of the CDR3 is 15 residues. Deletions cut 4 bases from V and 1 base from J, with 10 bases between. The germline gives CDR1 SNHLY, CDR2 FYNNEI. As DNA, the CDR3 is TGTGCCAGCAGTGTCGGGACTGAGAACACCGGGGAGCTGTTTTTT. This translates into CASSVGTENTGELFF.

The CDR3 coding sequence is TGTGCCTGGAGTTTCTGGAGGGGACGAGTGGACACTGAAGCTTTCTTT. Amino acid sequence: CAWSFWRGRVDTEAFF. The chain couples TRBV30 to TRBJ1-1; weak D call: TRBD1 (5 bases). From germline, CDR1 is GTSNPN and CDR2 SVGIG (reference sequence). Deletions cut 2 bases from V and 3 bases from J, with 19 bases between. The CDR3 is 16 residues long.